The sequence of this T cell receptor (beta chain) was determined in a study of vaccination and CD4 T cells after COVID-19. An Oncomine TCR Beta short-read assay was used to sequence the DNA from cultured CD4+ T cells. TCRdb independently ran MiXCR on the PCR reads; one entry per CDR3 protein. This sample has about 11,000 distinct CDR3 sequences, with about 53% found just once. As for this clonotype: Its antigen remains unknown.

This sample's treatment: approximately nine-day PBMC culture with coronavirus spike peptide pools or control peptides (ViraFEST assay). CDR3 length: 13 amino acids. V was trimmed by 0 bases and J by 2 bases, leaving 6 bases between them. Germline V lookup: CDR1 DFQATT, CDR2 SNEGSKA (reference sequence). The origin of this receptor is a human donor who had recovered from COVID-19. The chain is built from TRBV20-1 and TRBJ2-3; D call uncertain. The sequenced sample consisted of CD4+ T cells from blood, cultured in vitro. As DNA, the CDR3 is TGCAGTGCTAGAGAACTGTACACAGATACGCAGTATTTT. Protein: CSARELYTDTQYF.